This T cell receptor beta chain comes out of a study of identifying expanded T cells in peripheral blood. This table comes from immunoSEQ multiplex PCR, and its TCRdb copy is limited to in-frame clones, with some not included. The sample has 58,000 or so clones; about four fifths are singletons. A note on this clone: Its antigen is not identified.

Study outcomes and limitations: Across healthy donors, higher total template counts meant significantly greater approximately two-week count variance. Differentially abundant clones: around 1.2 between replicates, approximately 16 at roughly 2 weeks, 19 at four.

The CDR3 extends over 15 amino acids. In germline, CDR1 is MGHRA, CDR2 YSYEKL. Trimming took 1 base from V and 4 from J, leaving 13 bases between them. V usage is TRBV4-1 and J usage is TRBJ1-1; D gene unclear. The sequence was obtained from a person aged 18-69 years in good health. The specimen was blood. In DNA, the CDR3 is TGCGCCAGCAGCCAAGGAACTTACCCGGGCACTGAAGCTTTCTTT. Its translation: CASSQGTYPGTEAFF.